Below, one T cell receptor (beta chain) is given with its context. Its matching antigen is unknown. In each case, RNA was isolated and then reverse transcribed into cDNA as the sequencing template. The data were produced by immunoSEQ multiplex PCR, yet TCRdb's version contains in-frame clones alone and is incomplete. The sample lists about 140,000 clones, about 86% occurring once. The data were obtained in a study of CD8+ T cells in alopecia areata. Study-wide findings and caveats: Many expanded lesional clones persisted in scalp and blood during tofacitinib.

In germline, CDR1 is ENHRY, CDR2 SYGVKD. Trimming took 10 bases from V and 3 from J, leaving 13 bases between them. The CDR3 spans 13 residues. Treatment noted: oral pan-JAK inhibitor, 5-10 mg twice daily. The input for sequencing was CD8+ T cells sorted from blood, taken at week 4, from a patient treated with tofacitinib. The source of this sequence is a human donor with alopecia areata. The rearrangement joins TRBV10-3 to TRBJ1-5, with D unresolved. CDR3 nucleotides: TGTGCCACCGCATGGGCGGCCAATCAGCCCCAGCATTTT. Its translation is CATAWAANQPQHF.